These 26 T cell receptor beta chains originate from one sample sequenced in a study of spatial heterogeneity in lung cancer. The time point is: sample taken at primary tumor resection. Researchers sequenced whole RNA taken from tumor, nontumor lung or frozen PBMC without sorting. TCRdb used MiXCR to reprocess the 5' RACE reads, holding one entry per CDR3 protein. The data show approximately 44,000 distinct CDR3 sequences, 10% to 15% seen once. The material sequenced was PBMCs, taken at surgery. The receptors come from a female donor with early-stage non-small cell lung cancer.

V and J are TRBV6-5 and TRBJ2-3; possible D gene TRBD2, 6 bases. The CDR3 runs 12 residues. V was clipped by 2 bases and J by 6 bases, with 6 bases between them. The V gene's germline CDR1 is MNHEY and CDR2 SVGAGI. This CDR3 reads CASSYRGDTQYF. CDR3 bases: TGTGCCAGCAGTTACCGGGGGGATACGCAGTATTTT.

The rearrangement links TRBV7-2 to TRBJ2-2, with 7 bases fitting TRBD1. After removal of 1 base from V and 7 bases from J, the junction contained 6 bases not matched to a gene. The germline CDR1 and CDR2 sequences are SGHTA and FQGNSA. This CDR3 spans 15 amino acids. This chain's CDR3 is CASSLVVTGFGELFF. The CDR3 bases are TGTGCCAGCAGCTTAGTAGTGACAGGGTTCGGGGAGCTGTTTTTT.

This clonotype was found a few times. The chain carries TRBV7-2 and TRBJ1-1; weak D call: TRBD1 (5 bases). The CDR3 is made up of 14 amino acids. The V and J ends lost 5 bases and 5 bases respectively, with 15 bases between them. CDR1 is SGHTA, CDR2 FQGNSA, per germline. CDR3 DNA: TGTGCCAGCAGCCCAGCAAGGGGAAGGACTGAAGCTTTCTTT. Protein: CASSPARGRTEAFF.

For this clonotype: This may arise from a read error, as a much more abundant clone is one base away. The chain joins TRBV18 to TRBJ2-6; D call uncertain. In germline, CDR1 is KGHSH, CDR2 LQKENI. This CDR3 has 15 amino acids. Here the CDR3 reads CASSPWASGTNVLTF. CDR3 in DNA: TGTGCCAGCTCACCATGGGCCTCTGGGACCAACGTCCTGACTTTC.

The chain combines TRBV18 with TRBJ2-5; 10 bases match TRBD2. This CDR3 comprises 17 residues. Germline CDR1 reads KGHSH; CDR2 reads LQKENI. V trimming: 3 bases; J trimming: 3 bases; junction bases outside the gene matches: 10. The CDR3 reads CASSPQRGAGGEETQYF. In DNA form, the CDR3 reads TGTGCCAGCTCACCGCAACGAGGAGCGGGGGGGGAAGAGACCCAGTACTTC.

The V gene is TRBV7-9, the J gene TRBJ1-2; D is unresolved. Germline CDR1 is SEHNR and CDR2 is FQNEAQ (reference sequence). The CDR3 runs to 14 residues. Trimming removed 3 bases from V and 8 bases from J, with 16 bases in between. The CDR3 here is CASSFGDNGLGYTF. In nucleotides, the CDR3 is TGTGCCAGCAGCTTCGGCGACAATGGTCTAGGCTACACCTTC. Full variable domain (remainder filled in from reference TRBV7-9 and TRBJ1-2): DTGVSQNPRHKITKRGQNVTFRCDPISEHNRLYWYRQTLGQGPEFLTYFQNEAQLEKSRLLSDRFSAERPKGSFSTLEIQRTEQGDSAMYLCASSFGDNGLGYTFGSGTRLTVV.

As to this clonotype: At one end, the junction sequence differs from germline, possibly due to a read error. The V and J genes are TRBV7-2 and TRBJ1-2; D perhaps matches TRBD1 (6 bases). CDR1 SGHTA and CDR2 FQGNSA come from the germline V gene. The CDR3 contains 14 residues. The CDR3 nucleotides read TGTGCCAGCAGCTTAAGGGGTGGGGGCGATGGCGACACCTTC. This translates into CASSLRGGGDGDTF.

This clonotype turned up a few times. The rearrangement links TRBV7-9 to TRBJ2-3, with D tentatively TRBD1 or TRBD2 (5 bases each). There are 15 residues in the CDR3. The germline V gene encodes CDR1 SEHNR and CDR2 FQNEAQ (reference sequence). The V end was cut by 3 bases, the J end by 4 bases, with 14 bases between. The CDR3 loop reads CASSFKLGRADTQYF. For the CDR3, the DNA is TGTGCCAGCAGCTTTAAGCTGGGGCGGGCAGATACGCAGTATTTT. The full variable domain, rest sourced from reference TRBV7-9 and TRBJ2-3, is DTGVSQNPRHKITKRGQNVTFRCDPISEHNRLYWYRQTLGQGPEFLTYFQNEAQLEKSRLLSDRFSAERPKGSFSTLEIQRTEQGDSAMYLCASSFKLGRADTQYFGPGTRLTVL.

The V and J genes are TRBV29-1 and TRBJ1-1; 10 nucleotides align to TRBD1. V was pared by 6 bases and J by 8 bases, with 6 bases of the junction left unmatched. The CDR3 is made up of 12 amino acids. Germline-derived CDR1 and CDR2 are SQVTM and ANQGSEA. The CDR3 loop is CSVQGTGAEAFF. The CDR3 nucleotides read TGCAGCGTCCAAGGGACAGGGGCAGAAGCTTTCTTT.

This clonotype has only a few counts. The CDR3 sequence is CSVDGTPYNEQFF. Here the CDR3 DNA reads TGCAGCGTTGATGGAACCCCCTACAATGAGCAGTTCTTC. The chain combines TRBV29-1 with TRBJ2-1; unclear D gene. The length of the CDR3 is 13 residues. The V end lost 3 bases, the J end lost 2 bases, and 8 bases lay between the germline ends. Looked up from germline, CDR1 is SQVTM and CDR2 is ANQGSEA.

In its sample, this clonotype was seen many times. The J gene is TRBJ1-4, the V gene TRBV3-1, with D possibly TRBD1 on 5 matching bases. Germline CDR1 and CDR2: LGHDT and YNNKEL (reference sequence). V was pared by 4 bases and J by 4 bases, with 13 bases between. The CDR3 runs to 15 residues. DNA of the CDR3: TGTGCCAGCAGCCCGAAGACAGCCCTTAATGAAAAACTGTTTTTT. This encodes CASSPKTALNEKLFF.

Only a few counts were recorded for this clonotype. This rearrangement joins TRBV11-3 to TRBJ2-2, with D perhaps matching TRBD1 (5 bases). CDR1 and CDR2 (germline): SGHNT, YENEEA. Between the trimmed V and J ends, which lost 4 bases and 1 base, there was a span of 7 bases. CDR3 size: 14 residues. The chain's CDR3 is CASSSGQNTGELFF. In DNA, the CDR3 is TGTGCCAGCAGCTCCGGACAGAACACCGGGGAGCTGTTTTTT.

This clonotype was found a few times. This chain links TRBV7-9 with TRBJ2-3; D might be TRBD1 or TRBD2, each matching 5 bases. V was trimmed by 6 bases and J by 3 bases, leaving 13 bases between them. In germline, CDR1 is SEHNR, CDR2 FQNEAQ (reference sequence). This CDR3 comprises 14 residues. The DNA for the CDR3 is TGTGCCAGCAGGCCTCCGGGGCGTACAGATACGCAGTATTTT. It encodes CASRPPGRTDTQYF.

As regards this clonotype: The germline gene is not matched at one end of the junction; a read error may be the cause. The chain combines TRBV6-6 with TRBJ2-3; 8 nucleotides agree with TRBD2. The CDR3 has 16 residues. CDR1 is MNHNY, CDR2 SVGAGI, per germline (reference sequence). For the CDR3, the DNA is TGTGCCAGCGATTCTACCACCGGGGGGGCCGCAGATACGCAGTGTTTT. This encodes CASDSTTGGAADTQCF.

The table lists this clonotype with a few counts. V gene TRBV18 combines with J gene TRBJ2-2; maybe TRBD1 (6 bases). The CDR3 has 14 amino acids. Germline CDR1 is KGHSH and CDR2 is LQKENI. Trimming took off 3 bases at V and 6 bases at J, with 11 bases between the two ends. The chain's CDR3 is CASSPTTGSGELFF. CDR3 DNA sequence: TGTGCCAGCTCACCTACTACAGGGTCCGGGGAGCTGTTTTTT.

This clonotype has at least ten counts. The J gene is TRBJ2-3, the V gene TRBV6-6; D not certain. Germline V gives CDR1 MNHNY, CDR2 SVGAGI (reference sequence). The CDR3 has 12 residues. V lost 8 bases and J lost 3, with 9 bases in between. The CDR3 bases are TGTGCCAGCCGGCCGAGGACAGATACGCAGTATTTT. It codes for CASRPRTDTQYF.

This clonotype was detected many times. The rearrangement joins TRBV24-1 to TRBJ2-3, with D perhaps TRBD1 or TRBD2 (5 bases each). Germline lookup yields CDR1 KGHDR and CDR2 SFDVKD. V was clipped by 2 bases and J by 9 bases, with 5 bases between them. This CDR3 contains 11 residues. The CDR3 bases are TGTGCCACCAGTGATTGGGGGACGCAGTATTTT. This codes for CATSDWGTQYF.

This clonotype was found a few times. The chain carries TRBV14 and TRBJ2-7; tentative D call: TRBD2 (6 bases). CDR1 is SGHDN, CDR2 FVKESK, per germline. The CDR3 totals 15 residues. V shed 2 bases and J shed 5 bases, with 16 bases lying between them. CDR3 nucleotides: TGTGCCAGCAGCCAACGACTAGTTAGGGTTGACGAGCAGTACTTC. Its translation is CASSQRLVRVDEQYF.

This clonotype was recorded at least ten times. The chain couples TRBV7-8 to TRBJ1-1; D is perhaps TRBD1 (5 bases). The ends were cut back, 5 bases at V and 2 bases at J, with 9 bases in the middle. The CDR3 spans 13 residues. Germline V gene lookup returns CDR1 SGHVS and CDR2 FQNEAQ. The DNA of the CDR3 is TGTGCCAGCAGCCCGGACACCAACACTGAAGCTTTCTTT. Its translation: CASSPDTNTEAFF.

This clonotype has at least ten counts. This chain uses TRBV6-5 with TRBJ1-1; weak D call: TRBD1 (6 bases). CDR3 length: 14 residues. In germline, CDR1 is MNHEY, CDR2 SVGAGI. V was shortened by 5 bases and J by 4 bases, with 14 bases between the two germline ends. This chain's CDR3 is CASSRVSGVTEAFF. CDR3 sequence (DNA): TGTGCCAGCAGTCGAGTTTCAGGGGTCACTGAAGCTTTCTTT.

The V gene is TRBV4-2, the J gene TRBJ1-4, with TRBD1 matching 7 bases. V lost 2 bases to trimming and J lost 8 bases; unmatched junction nucleotides: 11. Germline V gene sequence: CDR1 LGHNA, CDR2 YNFKEQ. There are 16 residues in the CDR3. CDR3 amino acids: CASSQPTGPAGEKLFF. The CDR3 DNA sequence: TGTGCCAGCAGCCAACCGACAGGGCCCGCGGGGGAAAAACTGTTTTTT.

This clonotype has a count of ten or more. The V call is TRBV12-3 or TRBV12-4, the J call TRBJ2-1; 8 nucleotides align to TRBD2. V trimming: 8 bases; J trimming: 15 bases; junction bases outside the gene matches: 12. The CDR3 is 12 residues long. CDR3 residues: CASSPGGPPLFF. The CDR3 nucleotides are TGTGCCAGCTCTCCGGGGGGGCCCCCCTTGTTCTTC.

The chain is built from TRBV10-2 and TRBJ1-4, with 10 positions matching TRBD1. From germline, CDR1 is WSHSY and CDR2 SAAADI. V gave up 3 bases and J gave up 7 bases; unmatched junction bases: 17. The CDR3 covers 19 residues. The CDR3 sequence: CASSDPPDRGRRDSEKLFF. CDR3 DNA sequence: TGCGCCAGCAGTGACCCCCCAGACAGGGGGCGAAGAGATAGTGAAAAACTGTTTTTT.

The V gene is TRBV6-1, the J gene TRBJ1-2; the D gene is possibly TRBD1 (5 bases). CDR1 is MNHNS and CDR2 is SASEGT in the germline V gene. This CDR3 spans 15 amino acids. Trimming shortened V by 5 bases and J by 2 bases, and 15 bases separated the two germline ends. In nucleotides, the CDR3 is TGTGCCAGCAGTCCTGGGGGTGGAGGGAACTATGGCTACACCTTC. It yields the protein CASSPGGGGNYGYTF.

The V gene is TRBV19, the J gene TRBJ2-6; D uncertain. CDR1 is LNHDA and CDR2 is SQIVND in the germline V gene (reference sequence). The CDR3 extends over 13 amino acids. With 5 bases removed from V and 3 bases from J, the gap between germline ends came to 5 bases. This chain's CDR3 is CASSGDGANVLTF. As DNA, the CDR3 is TGTGCCAGTAGTGGGGATGGGGCCAACGTCCTGACTTTC.

This clonotype has only a few counts. The gene calls are TRBV18 and TRBJ1-1; D is possibly TRBD1 (5 bases). CDR1 and CDR2 from the germline V gene are KGHSH and LQKENI. This CDR3 region has 17 residues. V lost 6 bases and J lost 1, with 21 bases in between. CDR3 nucleotide sequence: TGTGCCAGCTCGTTACTCGGCGGGGGAATTAGGAACACTGAAGCTTTCTTT. Residues: CASSLLGGGIRNTEAFF.